What follows are 7 T cell receptor beta chains derived from one specimen sequenced in a study of T cell responses to AZD1222 COVID-19 vaccine. The method was immunoSEQ multiplex PCR; TCRdb's version includes in-frame clones alone and lacks a portion of them. This table has over 150,000 clones, around nine tenths appearing once. Specimen: peripheral blood, collected on day 0 of AZD1222 vaccination. These receptors all come from an adult in good health.

This rearrangement joins TRBV5-1 to TRBJ1-1; D unclear. The V end was cut by 1 base, the J end by 5 bases, with 12 bases between. Per germline, CDR1 SGHRS and CDR2 YFSETQ. This CDR3 has 14 amino acids. In DNA, the CDR3 is TGCGCCAGCAGCTTGACGGCCGCGGGGACTGAAGCTTTCTTT. Its translation: CASSLTAAGTEAFF.

The J gene is TRBJ1-1, the V gene TRBV2, with 7 bases that match TRBD1. The CDR3 has 13 residues. Germline CDR1 reads SNHLY; CDR2 reads FYNNEI. J lost 4 bases, V lost 5 bases, and 4 bases had no gene match. CDR3 sequence (DNA): TGTGCCAGCAGTCCTGACAGGGTCACTGAAGCTTTCTTT. This translates into CASSPDRVTEAFF.

The CDR3 loop reads CASQIGRVANYGYTF. The CDR3 DNA reads as TGTGCCAGCCAAATCGGACGGGTGGCTAACTATGGCTACACCTTC. The chain joins TRBV19 to TRBJ1-2; D unresolved. Germline values: CDR1 LNHDA, CDR2 SQIVND (reference sequence). V was cut by 9 bases and J by 0 bases, with 17 bases left in between. The CDR3 has 15 amino acids. The complete variable domain, with remaining parts taken from reference TRBV19 and TRBJ1-2, reads DGGITQSPKYLFRKEGQNVTLSCEQNLNHDAMYWYRQDPGQGLRLIYYSQIVNDFQKGDIAEGYSVSREKKESFPLTVTSAQKNPTAFYLCASQIGRVANYGYTFGSGTRLTVV.

V is TRBV13 and J is TRBJ1-3; the D is unclear. This CDR3 is 13 amino acids long. Trimming took off 1 base at V and 3 bases at J, with 4 bases between the two ends. CDR1 is PRHDT, CDR2 FYEKMQ, per germline (reference sequence). This CDR3 is CASSLERGNTIYF. Here the CDR3 DNA reads TGTGCCAGCAGCTTAGAGCGTGGAAACACCATATATTTT.

In this sample, this clone turned up a few times. The V and J genes are TRBV10-3 and TRBJ1-2; no clear D gene. The V end lost 6 bases, the J end lost 4 bases, and 18 bases lay between the germline ends. Per germline, CDR1 ENHRY and CDR2 SYGVKD. This CDR3 is built from 15 residues. For the CDR3, the DNA is TGTGCCATCAGGGCCAGTGGGGAGGTGGGCTATGGCTACACCTTC. Protein sequence: CAIRASGEVGYGYTF.

The chain uses TRBV7-9 and TRBJ2-3, with D unclear. The CDR3 covers 15 residues. Germline CDR1 SEHNR, CDR2 FQNEAQ (reference sequence). Trimming removed 6 bases at V and 9 bases at J, with 22 bases between. The CDR3 region has the DNA TGTGCCAGCAGGCTTATGGGCCCCGTCCCGGGCACGCAGTATTTT. Protein: CASRLMGPVPGTQYF. Using reference TRBV7-9 and TRBJ2-3 for the parts outside the CDR3, the full variable domain is DTGVSQNPRHKITKRGQNVTFRCDPISEHNRLYWYRQTLGQGPEFLTYFQNEAQLEKSRLLSDRFSAERPKGSFSTLEIQRTEQGDSAMYLCASRLMGPVPGTQYFGPGTRLTVL.

The rearrangement uses TRBV25-1 and TRBJ1-2; D is unresolved. The CDR3 totals 12 residues. The V gene lost 3 bases and the J gene lost 5 bases, with 7 bases spanning the gap. Germline loops: CDR1 MGHDK, CDR2 SYGVNS. The CDR3 coding sequence is TGTGCCAGCAGTGAGCTATTTTATGGCTACACCTTC. This translates into CASSELFYGYTF.